The 21 T cell receptor beta chains below all came from one sample that was sequenced in a study of regulatory T cells in long-lasting Graves disease. Time point meaning: newly diagnosed GD, antithyroid drugs for less than 3 months. Extracted RNA from PBMCs served as the source of the TCR library. Construction of the TCR beta libraries employed iRepertoire HTBI primers in conjunction with Arm-PCR of CDR3 regions. Each CDR3 protein gets one entry after TCRdb re-called the multiplex PCR reads with MiXCR. This table holds around 420,000 distinct CDR3 sequences, 15% to 19% found once. The sample consisted of peripheral blood mononuclear cells (PBMCs), taken at new diagnosis, from a patient treated with antithyroid drugs. These TCRs come from a female donor with Graves disease.

This clonotype was seen at least ten times. V usage is TRBV29-1 and J usage is TRBJ2-7, with TRBD2 matching 7 bases. V shed 4 bases, J shed 0 bases, and the junction held 9 bases outside the gene matches. The CDR3 extends over 15 amino acids. Looked up from germline, CDR1 is SQVTM and CDR2 is ANQGSEA. The CDR3, as DNA: TGCAGCGTTGTCACTAGCGAAAAGAGCTCCTACGAGCAGTACTTC. Protein product: CSVVTSEKSSYEQYF.

This clonotype was seen repeatedly, ten times or more. The V and J genes are TRBV7-2 and TRBJ2-5; D is ambiguous. CDR1 and CDR2 from the germline V gene are SGHTA and FQGNSA. V lost 1 base to trimming and J lost 3 bases, with 9 bases between them. The CDR3 runs to 14 residues. This CDR3 reads CASSLGAEKETQYF. The CDR3, as DNA: TGTGCCAGCAGCTTAGGTGCGGAAAAAGAGACCCAGTACTTC.

This clonotype was detected a few times. The chain employs TRBV24-1 and TRBJ2-1; 8 bases map to TRBD2. The germline CDR1 and CDR2 sequences are KGHDR and SFDVKD. CDR3 size: 15 residues. Germline trimming cut 2 bases from V and 7 bases from J; bases unmatched to any gene: 6. The CDR3 is CATSDSRPGGNEQFF. DNA for the CDR3: TGTGCCACCAGTGATTCTCGGCCGGGAGGGAATGAGCAGTTCTTC.

This clonotype was picked up many times. The chain combines TRBV14 with TRBJ2-1; tentative D call: TRBD2 (6 bases). This CDR3 spans 16 amino acids. The V gene lost 3 bases and the J gene lost 1 base, with 13 bases spanning the gap. The germline V gene encodes CDR1 SGHDN and CDR2 FVKESK. The CDR3 coding sequence is TGTGCCAGCAGCCATGCGGGAATAGTGTCCTACAATGAGCAGTTCTTC. Its protein product is CASSHAGIVSYNEQFF.

Regarding this clonotype: A far larger clone is only one base removed, so a read error is likely. This chain joins TRBV24-1 and TRBJ2-1; 9 bases are shared with TRBD2. Matching the DNA end better, TRBJ2-5 makes the J call doubtful. The germline V gene encodes CDR1 KGHDR and CDR2 SFDVKD. The length of the CDR3 is 17 residues. The CDR3 region has the DNA TGTGCCACCAGTGATACGAGGACTAGCGAGAGGACGGAGACCCAGTACTTC. Translation: CATSDTRTSERTETQYF.

The chain links TRBV2 to TRBJ2-5; D uncertain. Deletions cut 5 bases from V and 5 bases from J, with 9 bases between. CDR1 is SNHLY, CDR2 FYNNEI, per germline. The CDR3 has 12 residues. Written as DNA, the CDR3 is TGTGCCAGCAGTAGCGAGAGGGAGACCCAGTACTTC. Residues: CASSSERETQYF.

This clonotype was counted at least ten times. The chain employs TRBV12-3 or TRBV12-4 and TRBJ1-2; TRBD1 matches at 12 bases. Losses at the gene ends were 6 bases for V and 3 bases for J; bases not matched to a gene: 8. The CDR3 loop spans 16 amino acids. The CDR3 loop is CASRSGTGGFHYGYTF. In nucleotides, the CDR3 is TGTGCCAGCAGATCCGGGACAGGGGGCTTTCACTATGGCTACACCTTC.

This clonotype was recorded many times. Written as DNA, the CDR3 is TGTGCCAGCATCGCATCTGGGGGTTCCGCCGGCACTGAAGCTTTCTTT. The encoded protein is CASIASGGSAGTEAFF. This chain connects TRBV27 to TRBJ1-1; tentative D call: TRBD1 (5 bases). Germline V gene data show CDR1 as MNHEY and CDR2 as SMNVEV (reference sequence). V was cut by 7 bases and J by 4 bases, with 22 bases left in between. CDR3 length: 16 residues.

In its sample, this clonotype was seen many times. The chain has TRBV11-2 and TRBJ2-7; 9 nucleotides line up with TRBD1. The CDR3 has 20 amino acids. In germline, CDR1 is SGHAT, CDR2 FQNNGV. V lost 5 bases to trimming and J lost 2 bases; unmatched junction nucleotides: 22. The CDR3 loop is CASSLTGTGYQEAVPYEQYF. CDR3 DNA: TGTGCCAGCAGCCTCACCGGGACAGGGTATCAGGAAGCGGTACCCTACGAGCAGTACTTC. The full variable domain, completed using reference TRBV11-2 and TRBJ2-7, is EAGVAQSPRYKIIEKRQSVAFWCNPISGHATLYWYQQILGQGPKLLIQFQNNGVVDDSQLPKDRFSAERLKGVDSTLKIQPAKLEDSAVYLCASSLTGTGYQEAVPYEQYFGPGTRLTVT.

This clonotype was seen a few times. The conserved phenylalanine or tryptophan is not found at the CDR3 terminus, so this likely reflects a read error. The chain uses TRBV6-1 and TRBJ1-5; D may be TRBD1 (6 bases). This CDR3 comprises 15 residues. CDR1 is MNHNS and CDR2 is SASEGT in the germline V gene. Trimming pared 5 bases from V and 6 bases from J, leaving 17 bases between. As DNA, the CDR3 is TGTGCCAGCAGTCCTAACACAGGGATGAGTCAGCCCCAGCATCTT. Translated: CASSPNTGMSQPQHL.

This clonotype was found many times. The chain couples TRBV28 to TRBJ2-7; D remains ambiguous. The V gene's germline CDR1 is MDHEN and CDR2 SYDVKM. The CDR3 length is 13 residues. V was trimmed by 3 bases and J by 1 base, leaving 7 bases between them. This chain's CDR3 is CASSFPESYEQYF. The CDR3 DNA follows: TGTGCCAGCAGTTTCCCTGAATCCTACGAGCAGTACTTC. Full variable domain (rest looked up from reference TRBV28 and TRBJ2-7): DVKVTQSSRYLVKRTGEKVFLECVQDMDHENMFWYRQDPGLGLRLIYFSYDVKMKEKGDIPEGYSVSREKKERFSLILESASTNQTSMYLCASSFPESYEQYFGPGTRLTVT.

The table lists this clonotype with a few counts. V usage is TRBV4-1 and J usage is TRBJ1-1; a weak D match, TRBD1 (5 bases). CDR1 MGHRA and CDR2 YSYEKL come from the germline V gene. The CDR3 length is 15 residues. Trimming cost V 3 bases and J 6 bases, with 17 bases left between them. The DNA of the CDR3 is TGCGCCAGCAGCCACCTGGGGGGGAGGAGGTCTGAAGCTTTCTTT. Translated: CASSHLGGRRSEAFF.

The chain couples TRBV7-2 to TRBJ2-3; 13 bases line up with TRBD2. Germline lookup yields CDR1 SGHTA and CDR2 FQGNSA. With V trimmed by 4 bases and J by 1 base, 11 bases remained unmatched. This CDR3 contains 19 residues. Here the CDR3 reads CASSSPGLAGVLGTDTQYF. CDR3 coding DNA: TGTGCCAGCAGCTCCCCCGGACTAGCGGGAGTATTGGGCACAGATACGCAGTATTTT.

This clonotype was seen repeatedly, ten times or more. The J gene is TRBJ2-7, the V gene TRBV12-3 or TRBV12-4; 8 bases are shared with TRBD2. The V and J ends lost 6 bases and 4 bases, in that order; junction bases with no gene match: 11. This CDR3 has 15 residues. The CDR3 DNA reads TGTGCCAGCAGCCGACCTCCGGAGCGGGGGTACGAGCAGTACTTC. Its protein product is CASSRPPERGYEQYF.

This clonotype was recorded many times. This chain connects TRBV6-2 or TRBV6-3 to TRBJ2-3; 8 positions match TRBD1. Germline lookup yields CDR1 MNHEY and CDR2 SVGEGT. The CDR3 has 18 amino acids. The junction had 15 bases not matched to a gene; V was cut back by 2 bases and J by 5 bases. The CDR3 is CASSYRPAAGGAGDTQYF. The CDR3 bases are TGTGCCAGCAGTTACCGACCTGCCGCAGGGGGCGCGGGAGATACGCAGTATTTT.

Regarding this clonotype: One base away lies a much larger clone, so this may be a sequencing read error. Since the CDR3 does not end with the conserved phenylalanine or tryptophan, this likely comes from a read error. This chain uses TRBV7-2 with TRBJ2-7; the D gene could be TRBD1 or TRBD2 (5 bases each). CDR3 length equals 14 residues. V dropped 6 bases and J dropped 5 bases, with 17 bases sitting between them. Germline V lookup: CDR1 SGHTA, CDR2 FQGNSA. The CDR3 is CASRTNQGDNEQYS. The CDR3 DNA reads TGTGCCAGCAGGACGAATCAGGGAGATAACGAGCAGTACTCC.

V is TRBV19 and J is TRBJ2-7; D could derive from TRBD1 or TRBD2 (5 bases each). The V and J ends lost 4 bases and 3 bases respectively, with 16 bases between them. Germline assignment: CDR1 LNHDA and CDR2 SQIVND (reference sequence). The CDR3 runs to 15 residues. The CDR3: CASSTPRDGYYEQYF. CDR3 DNA sequence: TGTGCCAGTAGTACCCCCCGGGACGGATACTACGAGCAGTACTTC.

This clonotype was recorded a few times. The rearrangement links TRBV7-2 to TRBJ2-2, with no clear D. Trimming took 2 bases from V and 7 from J, leaving 17 bases between them. There are 16 residues in the CDR3. CDR1 is SGHTA, CDR2 FQGNSA, per germline. The CDR3, as DNA: TGTGCCAGCAGCTTACGGTTACCTAATAAGGTCGGGGAGCTGTTTTTT. Its protein is CASSLRLPNKVGELFF.

A few counts support this clonotype. The J gene is TRBJ1-2, the V gene TRBV27; D remains ambiguous. The CDR3 sequence is 14 residues long. In germline, CDR1 is MNHEY, CDR2 SMNVEV (reference sequence). V was shortened by 5 bases and J by 6 bases, with 16 bases between the two germline ends. CDR3 nucleotide sequence: TGTGCCAGCAGTGCGAGGGTGGGCCTGGATGGCTACACCTTC. This sequence encodes CASSARVGLDGYTF.

This clonotype was observed many times. The chain joins TRBV6-2 or TRBV6-3 to TRBJ1-1; 7 bases fit TRBD1. The V segment lost 5 bases and the J segment 0 bases; nucleotides outside the gene matches: 9. The CDR3 is 16 amino acids. Germline loops: CDR1 MNHEY, CDR2 SVGEGT. The CDR3: CASSERGQDLNTEAFF. The CDR3 nucleotides are TGTGCCAGCAGTGAAAGGGGGCAGGATCTGAACACTGAAGCTTTCTTT.

V is TRBV27 and J is TRBJ1-6; the D gene is possibly TRBD1 (5 bases). Trimming cost V 5 bases and J 9 bases, with 23 bases left between them. The CDR3 runs to 17 residues. Germline values: CDR1 MNHEY, CDR2 SMNVEV (reference sequence). This CDR3 reads CASSTRTPGRGSSPLHF. CDR3 in DNA: TGTGCCAGCAGTACGCGGACCCCAGGGCGCGGTAGTTCACCCCTCCACTTT.